These 32 T cell receptor beta chains were sequenced from one sample in a study of T cell repertoires in cytomegalovirus infection (dated by TCRdb to about 2019). These reads were obtained on an Illumina HiSeq 1500. The public reads were run again by TCRdb, first through fastp at Q25 and then through MiXCR, and only productive beta chains were kept. Rows are combined by CDR3 protein, so each entry shows the most common genes and DNA. This sample is represented by approximately 250,000 distinct CDR3 sequences; around 6.6% of them were singletons. The biggest ten clones account for about 6% of the sample. The sequenced sample consisted of PBMCs. Receptors originate from a human donor in good health (CMV status not recorded). Some clones in this sample may be carry-over from other donors' samples.

This clonotype has more than one count but fewer than ten. The gene calls are TRBV9 and TRBJ1-3; D remains unclear. The CDR3 has 15 amino acids. Trimming left V 0 bases short and J 0 bases short, with 7 bases between. CDR1 and CDR2 (germline): SGDLS, YYNGEE. The CDR3 here is CASSVAPYSGNTIYF. The CDR3 bases are TGTGCCAGCAGCGTAGCTCCTTACTCTGGAAACACCATATATTTT.

This clonotype was counted many times. The chain's CDR3 is CASSPPVGGYTF. CDR3 bases: TGCGCCAGCAGCCCCCCCGTGGGTGGCTACACCTTC. The gene calls are TRBV4-3 and TRBJ1-2; D is ambiguous. CDR1 is LGHNA, CDR2 YSLEER, per germline. V lost 4 bases and J 7 bases, leaving 10 bases between the germline ends. The CDR3 has 12 amino acids.

Many counts were recorded for this clonotype. The CDR3 nucleotides read TGTGCCAGCAGGGAGCTAGGATCCTACGAGCAGTACTTC. It translates to CASRELGSYEQYF. The chain links TRBV12-3 or TRBV12-4 to TRBJ2-7; the D is unclear. The CDR3 spans 13 residues. V lost 6 bases to trimming and J lost 1 base, with 10 bases between them.

This clonotype was observed at least ten times. This rearrangement joins TRBV7-2 to TRBJ2-1; the D is unclear. The V and J ends lost 0 bases and 8 bases respectively, with 8 bases between them. The CDR3 consists of 13 residues. Germline V gene lookup returns CDR1 SGHTA and CDR2 FQGNSA. CDR3 bases: TGTGCCAGCAGCTTAGCGCGAGTGGATGAGCAGTTCTTC. Amino acid sequence: CASSLARVDEQFF.

This clonotype showed up many times. CDR3 sequence: CASSLSVQGNEQYF. The CDR3 DNA reads as TGCGCCAGCAGCCTTAGCGTACAGGGAAACGAGCAGTACTTC. This chain links TRBV5-1 with TRBJ2-7; possible D gene TRBD1, 6 bases. This CDR3 spans 14 amino acids. Per the germline V gene, CDR1 is SGHRS and CDR2 is YFSETQ. Trimming stripped 4 bases from V and 5 bases from J, with 16 bases between.

This clonotype was seen only a few times. The chain has TRBV20-1 and TRBJ1-1; the D gene is possibly TRBD1 (6 bases). The ends were cut back, 5 bases at V and 1 base at J, with 11 bases in the middle. The CDR3 spans 13 residues. Germline V gene lookup returns CDR1 DFQATT and CDR2 SNEGSKA (reference sequence). This CDR3 reads CSAADRANTEAFF. In DNA, the CDR3 is TGCAGTGCTGCGGACAGAGCGAACACTGAAGCTTTCTTT.

The chain uses TRBV6-2 or TRBV6-3 and TRBJ1-1; D is ambiguous. The CDR3 has 17 amino acids. Germline lookup yields CDR1 MNHEY and CDR2 SVGEGT. Trimming shortened V by 8 bases and J by 2 bases, and 24 bases separated the two germline ends. The CDR3 spells CASLNPVTTSVNTEAFF. The CDR3 region has the DNA TGTGCCAGCCTGAACCCGGTCACTACGTCGGTTAACACTGAAGCTTTCTTT.

This clonotype was seen many times. The chain employs TRBV7-2 and TRBJ2-6; unclear D gene. Germline V gives CDR1 SGHTA, CDR2 FQGNSA. The CDR3 has 16 residues. The V gene lost 5 bases and the J gene lost 2 bases, with 13 bases spanning the gap. The DNA for the CDR3 is TGTGCCAGCAGCCCGGGCGATAAGACTGGGGCCAACGTCCTGACTTTC. Protein sequence: CASSPGDKTGANVLTF.

The sample holds many counts of this clonotype. V gene TRBV7-3 combines with J gene TRBJ2-2; D perhaps matches TRBD2 (7 bases). The CDR3 sequence is 15 residues long. V shed 3 bases and J shed 4 bases, with 12 bases lying between them. Germline assignment: CDR1 SGHTA and CDR2 FQGTGA. This CDR3 reads CASSLGGPRTGELFF. CDR3 coding DNA: TGTGCCAGCAGCTTGGGGGGGCCTCGCACCGGGGAGCTGTTTTTT.

This clonotype was found many times. The rearrangement links TRBV7-2 to TRBJ2-1, with 11 bases fitting TRBD2. The junction had 10 bases not matched to a gene; V was cut back by 5 bases and J by 4 bases. The germline V gene has CDR1 SGHTA and CDR2 FQGNSA. This CDR3 contains 17 residues. CDR3 in DNA: TGTGCCAGCAGCCGCGCCCGACTAGCGGGGCGATACAATGAGCAGTTCTTC. It codes for CASSRARLAGRYNEQFF.

This clonotype was recorded many times. The V and J genes are TRBV7-2 and TRBJ2-7; 10 nucleotides agree with TRBD1. With 1 base clipped from V and 2 bases from J, the junction kept 2 bases outside the gene matches. The CDR3 runs 15 residues. CDR1 is SGHTA and CDR2 is FQGNSA in the germline V gene. The CDR3 sequence is CASSLGGQGAYEQYF. CDR3 nucleotide sequence: TGTGCCAGCAGCTTAGGAGGACAGGGGGCCTACGAGCAGTACTTC.

This clonotype was counted many times. The chain carries TRBV5-4 and TRBJ2-7; 8 bases fit TRBD1. CDR1 SGHNT and CDR2 YYREEE come from the germline V gene (reference sequence). V shed 0 bases, J shed 2 bases, and the junction held 7 bases outside the gene matches. The CDR3 runs 16 residues. The CDR3 nucleotides read TGTGCCAGCAGCTTGGCCAGGGACAGGTCTACCTACGAGCAGTACTTC. It specifies CASSLARDRSTYEQYF.

The chain employs TRBV23-1 and TRBJ2-5; TRBD1 agrees at 9 bases. TRBV23-1 is noted as an ORF with a role that remains uncertain. The CDR3 sequence is 14 residues long. V dropped 2 bases and J dropped 4; count of bases not matched to a gene: 2. CDR3 residues: CASSQPTGGETQYF. The DNA for the CDR3 is TGCGCCAGCAGTCAACCGACAGGGGGAGAGACCCAGTACTTC.

This clonotype was counted many times. The genes are TRBV7-2 and TRBJ2-7; possibly TRBD1 for D (5 bases). Trimming shortened V by 2 bases and J by 9 bases, and 8 bases separated the two germline ends. The CDR3 covers 11 residues. Per the germline V gene, CDR1 is SGHTA and CDR2 is FQGNSA. CDR3 in amino acids: CASSLQGRQYF. CDR3 sequence (DNA): TGTGCCAGCAGCTTACAGGGTCGGCAGTACTTC.

In its sample, this clonotype was seen many times. The chain uses TRBV28 and TRBJ1-2; D is undetermined. Germline V gene sequence: CDR1 MDHEN, CDR2 SYDVKM. V lost 8 bases to trimming and J lost 8 bases, with 21 bases between them. The length of the CDR3 is 14 residues. The CDR3 loop is CASPLRRRSRGYTF. For the CDR3, the DNA is TGTGCCAGCCCCCTAAGAAGGCGTTCGCGGGGCTACACCTTC.

This clonotype was detected ten times or more. The CDR3 here is CASSRTTEAFF. CDR3 sequence (DNA): TGTGCCAGCAGTCGAACCACTGAAGCTTTCTTT. The V gene is TRBV28, the J gene TRBJ1-1; D gene uncertain. The germline V and J ends were trimmed by 5 bases and 4 bases, with 5 bases remaining between them. From germline, CDR1 is MDHEN and CDR2 SYDVKM. The CDR3 has 11 residues.

This clonotype was seen repeatedly, ten times or more. The chain couples TRBV6-1 to TRBJ2-7; no clear D. The V gene's germline CDR1 is MNHNS and CDR2 SASEGT. Between the trimmed V and J ends, which lost 6 bases and 1 base, there was a span of 10 bases. The CDR3 consists of 13 residues. This CDR3 reads CASSSLGSYEQYF. The CDR3 DNA reads as TGTGCCAGCAGCTCCCTTGGGTCCTACGAGCAGTACTTC.

This clonotype showed up just a few times. The V call is TRBV5-1, the J call TRBJ2-7; D perhaps matches TRBD1 (7 bases). Trimming left V 2 bases short and J 5 bases short, with 20 bases between. This CDR3 is built from 16 residues. CDR1 and CDR2 (germline): SGHRS, YFSETQ. The CDR3 sequence: CASSFPARGGGDEQYF. CDR3 sequence (DNA): TGCGCCAGCAGCTTTCCCGCCCGTGGAGGGGGCGACGAGCAGTACTTC. Full variable domain (outside the CDR3, taken from reference TRBV5-1 and TRBJ2-7): KAGVTQTPRYLIKTRGQQVTLSCSPISGHRSVSWYQQTPGQGLQFLFEYFSETQRNKGNFPGRFSGRQFSNSRSEMNVSTLELGDSALYLCASSFPARGGGDEQYFGPGTRLTVT.

The rearrangement links TRBV13 to TRBJ1-2; D uncertain. CDR1 is PRHDT and CDR2 is FYEKMQ in the germline V gene (reference sequence). The length of the CDR3 is 15 residues. V lost 0 bases to trimming and J lost 9 bases, with 17 bases between them. The CDR3 region has the DNA TGTGCCAGCAGCTTAGGCCTTGGAGGGTCGGTGAGCTACACCTTC. Protein product: CASSLGLGGSVSYTF.

Ten or more counts support this clonotype. The chain employs TRBV7-2 and TRBJ2-3, with 9 bases identical to TRBD2. This CDR3 has 17 amino acids. The V gene's germline CDR1 is SGHTA and CDR2 FQGNSA. With V trimmed by 1 base and J by 3 bases, 8 bases remained unmatched. The CDR3 reads CASSLVAGAGGTDTQYF. In nucleotides, the CDR3 is TGTGCCAGCAGCTTAGTAGCGGGGGCCGGGGGGACAGATACGCAGTATTTT. Drawing the rest from reference TRBV7-2 and TRBJ2-3, the complete variable domain is GAGVSQSPSNKVTEKGKDVELRCDPISGHTALYWYRQSLGQGLEFLIYFQGNSAPDKSGLPSDRFSAERTGGSVSTLTIQRTQQEDSAVYLCASSLVAGAGGTDTQYFGPGTRLTVL.

The table lists this clonotype with many counts. The chain combines TRBV28 with TRBJ1-3; 7 nucleotides agree with TRBD1. The CDR3 extends over 15 amino acids. Germline CDR1 reads MDHEN; CDR2 reads SYDVKM. Unmatched junction bases numbered 5, after V lost 5 bases and J lost 1 base. CDR3 bases: TGTGCCAGCAGTGGGACAGATGGTTCTGGAAACACCATATATTTT. Its protein is CASSGTDGSGNTIYF. Complete variable domain (other parts from reference TRBV28 and TRBJ1-3): DVKVTQSSRYLVKRTGEKVFLECVQDMDHENMFWYRQDPGLGLRLIYFSYDVKMKEKGDIPEGYSVSREKKERFSLILESASTNQTSMYLCASSGTDGSGNTIYFGEGSWLTVV.

This clonotype has ten or more counts. The genes are TRBV11-2 and TRBJ2-7; D gene ambiguous. In germline, CDR1 is SGHAT, CDR2 FQNNGV. There are 14 residues in the CDR3. V was pared by 5 bases and J by 3 bases, with 14 bases between. DNA of the CDR3: TGTGCCAGCAGCCTTTTTCAACAATTCTACGAGCAGTACTTC. Amino acids: CASSLFQQFYEQYF.

This clonotype has a count of ten or more. The gene calls are TRBV14 and TRBJ1-1; 7 nucleotides line up with TRBD1. V gave up 5 bases and J gave up 10 bases; unmatched junction bases: 10. Germline-derived CDR1 and CDR2 are SGHDN and FVKESK. The CDR3 extends over 13 amino acids. CDR3: CASSVRQGLGAFF. The CDR3 region has the DNA TGTGCCAGCAGCGTCAGACAGGGTCTGGGAGCTTTCTTT.

This clonotype showed up many times. The chain employs TRBV20-1 and TRBJ1-5, with 11 nucleotides matching TRBD1. V lost 3 bases, J lost 5 bases, and 6 bases stayed unmatched. Germline CDR1 is DFQATT and CDR2 is SNEGSKA (reference sequence). The CDR3 runs to 15 residues. CDR3 protein: CSARRDRGFYQPQHF. In DNA form, the CDR3 reads TGCAGTGCTAGGAGGGACAGGGGGTTCTATCAGCCCCAGCATTTT.

This clonotype appeared a few times. The V and J genes are TRBV2 and TRBJ1-1; maybe TRBD1 (5 bases). This CDR3 contains 14 residues. The germline V gene has CDR1 SNHLY and CDR2 FYNNEI. V shed 7 bases and J shed 5 bases, with 17 bases lying between them. The CDR3 reads CASKGPGRLTEAFF. CDR3 in DNA: TGTGCCAGCAAGGGGCCGGGGAGGTTAACTGAAGCTTTCTTT. Based on the CDR3 plus reference TRBV2 and TRBJ1-1, the full variable domain is EPEVTQTPSHQVTQMGQEVILRCVPISNHLYFYWYRQILGQKVEFLVSFYNNEISEKSEIFDDQFSVERPDGSNFTLKIRSTKLEDSAMYFCASKGPGRLTEAFFGQGTRLTVV.

This clonotype has more than one count but fewer than ten. The chain uses TRBV28 and TRBJ2-7; no clear D. The germline V gene encodes CDR1 MDHEN and CDR2 SYDVKM. V lost 4 bases, J lost 6 bases, and 16 bases lay in between. The CDR3 loop spans 14 amino acids. This chain's CDR3 is CASSWVVGVREQYF. DNA for the CDR3: TGTGCCAGCAGTTGGGTAGTCGGAGTCCGCGAGCAGTACTTC.

There are many counts of this clonotype. The chain combines TRBV7-2 with TRBJ2-3; 7 nucleotides align to TRBD1. The CDR3 runs to 18 residues. Germline-derived CDR1 and CDR2 are SGHTA and FQGNSA. The trim removed 3 bases at V and 0 bases at J, leaving 12 bases unmatched. The chain's CDR3 is CASSFRPEDRFSTDTQYF. The DNA of the CDR3 is TGTGCCAGCAGCTTTAGGCCCGAGGACAGGTTCAGCACAGATACGCAGTATTTT. Looking up the rest from reference TRBV7-2 and TRBJ2-3 gives the full variable domain: GAGVSQSPSNKVTEKGKDVELRCDPISGHTALYWYRQSLGQGLEFLIYFQGNSAPDKSGLPSDRFSAERTGGSVSTLTIQRTQQEDSAVYLCASSFRPEDRFSTDTQYFGPGTRLTVL.

This clonotype showed up many times. The chain combines TRBV28 with TRBJ2-1; D not resolved. V was shortened by 1 base and J by 5 bases, with 12 bases between the two germline ends. Per the germline V gene, CDR1 is MDHEN and CDR2 is SYDVKM. This CDR3 has 15 amino acids. The CDR3, as DNA: TGTGCCAGCAGTTTATCCGCGTGGGGAAACAATGAGCAGTTCTTC. Translated: CASSLSAWGNNEQFF.

The chain links TRBV3-1 to TRBJ1-3; the D is unclear. V was shortened by 2 bases and J by 4 bases, with 12 bases between the two germline ends. The germline V gene encodes CDR1 LGHDT and CDR2 YNNKEL (reference sequence). The CDR3 spans 15 residues. This CDR3 is CASSQTPASGNTIYF. The DNA for the CDR3 is TGTGCCAGCAGCCAAACCCCGGCTTCGGGAAACACCATATATTTT.

This clonotype was seen many times. CDR3 region: CASSPGGGPHNEQFF. The DNA of the CDR3 is TGTGCCAGCAGCCCCGGGGGGGGGCCCCACAATGAGCAGTTCTTC. The rearrangement uses TRBV11-2 and TRBJ2-1; 8 bases line up with TRBD2. CDR3 size: 15 residues. In germline, CDR1 is SGHAT, CDR2 FQNNGV. The V gene end was trimmed by 5 bases and the J gene end by 5 bases; junction bases not matched to a gene: 8.

Many counts were recorded for this clonotype. The V gene is TRBV12-3 or TRBV12-4, the J gene TRBJ2-1, with D perhaps TRBD1 or TRBD2 (5 bases each). V lost 8 bases, J lost 2 bases, and 19 bases lay in between. This CDR3 region has 16 residues. CDR3 amino acids: CASRPAPGPAYNEQFF. The DNA for the CDR3 is TGTGCCAGCCGCCCCGCCCCGGGGCCCGCCTACAATGAGCAGTTCTTC.

This clonotype was observed many times. The chain joins TRBV19 to TRBJ2-1; 7 bases fit TRBD1. The CDR3 contains 12 residues. Germline CDR1 is LNHDA and CDR2 is SQIVND (reference sequence). V was pared by 9 bases and J by 5 bases, with 4 bases of the junction left unmatched. CDR3 DNA: TGTGCCAGCCAGGGGGTGGACAATGAGCAGTTCTTC. This gives the protein CASQGVDNEQFF.